What follows are 5 T cell receptor beta chains derived from one specimen sequenced in a study of T cells after yellow fever vaccination. TCRdb itself ran the 5' RACE reads through MiXCR, one entry per CDR3 protein. The profile shows approximately 110,000 distinct CDR3 sequences, 6.5% to 9% of them singletons. The starting material was CD8+ T cells sorted from PBMCs, obtained 45 days after the yellow fever booster vaccination. These receptors all come from a young man who received the YFV17D yellow fever vaccine.

This clonotype appeared many times. The V and J genes are TRBV7-2 and TRBJ2-2; 13 nucleotides agree with TRBD2. CDR1 is SGHTA, CDR2 FQGNSA, per germline. This CDR3 is 15 amino acids long. J was trimmed by 7 bases and V by 4 bases; bases with no gene match: 3. CDR3 in amino acids: CASSSRTSGSGELFF. As DNA, the CDR3 is TGTGCCAGCAGCTCAAGGACTAGCGGGAGCGGGGAGCTGTTTTTT.

This clonotype occurred many times. The chain has TRBV20-1 and TRBJ2-3; D may be TRBD2 (5 bases). Trimming shortened V by 6 bases and J by 5 bases, and 15 bases separated the two germline ends. The germline CDR1 and CDR2 sequences are DFQATT and SNEGSKA (reference sequence). This CDR3 is 13 amino acids long. CDR3 region: CSAETTNQDTQYF. CDR3 bases: TGCAGTGCCGAGACGACTAATCAAGATACGCAGTATTTT.

This clonotype was counted ten times or more. The rearrangement uses TRBV21-1 and TRBJ2-1; TRBD2 reflects the table's D call only, with no check against the DNA. TRBV21-1 represents a pseudogene. The CDR3 extends over 17 amino acids. This CDR3 is CASSKPSGKAWYNEQFF. The CDR3 region has the DNA TGTGCCAGCAGCAAGCCTAGCGGGAAGGCGTGGTACAATGAGCAGTTCTTC.

This clonotype was picked up many times. The chain couples TRBV4-1 to TRBJ2-7; D ambiguous. V shed 1 base and J shed 3 bases, with 7 bases lying between them. The CDR3 sequence is 13 residues long. Germline V gives CDR1 MGHRA, CDR2 YSYEKL. CDR3 region: CASSQAGFYEQYF. CDR3 coding DNA: TGCGCCAGCAGCCAAGCGGGCTTCTACGAGCAGTACTTC.

This clonotype was recorded at least ten times. The rearrangement joins TRBV11-2 to TRBJ2-7; 9 positions match TRBD2. Germline V gene lookup returns CDR1 SGHAT and CDR2 FQNNGV. V was clipped by 4 bases and J by 4 bases; unmatched bases: 14. CDR3 length: 17 amino acids. Here the CDR3 DNA reads TGTGCCAGCAGCTCAACCTCTTCCGCGGGAGGGCCTTACGAGCAGTACTTC. Translating it yields CASSSTSSAGGPYEQYF.